One and the same sample provided the 24 T cell receptor delta chains below, sequenced in a study of gamma-delta T cells after stem cell transplantation. TCRdb re-called the RT-PCR reads via CATT. There are over 9,000 delta-chain clones in the sample; about 1.2% occur only once, and 10% lies in the top ten. Sequencing was done on a sample of gamma-delta T cells. The receptors were gathered from a human donor. It is not recorded whose cells these are; they may come from a transplant donor.

This clone is medium-sized. The chain combines TRDV2 with TRDJ1; 8 bases are a match to TRDD3. The germline gives CDR1 GEAIGNYY, CDR2 EKD. V dropped 0 bases and J dropped 0; count of bases not matched to a gene: 20. The CDR3 spans 21 residues. CDR3 sequence: CACDTVIPTALGDAYTDKLIF. The DNA of the CDR3 is TGTGCCTGTGACACCGTCATACCTACCGCCTTGGGGGATGCGTACACCGATAAACTCATCTTT.

This clone appeared many times. This chain joins TRDV2 and TRDJ3; the D is unclear. The V end lost 0 bases, the J end lost 0 bases, and 11 bases lay between the germline ends. Germline V gene data show CDR1 as GEAIGNYY and CDR2 as EKD. The CDR3 runs to 18 residues. CDR3 loop: CACDTVLKSSWDTRQMFF. For the CDR3, the DNA is TGTGCCTGTGACACCGTGCTGAAAAGCTCCTGGGACACCCGACAGATGTTTTTC.

By proportion, this clone is medium-sized. This same CDR3 is encoded by further DNA sequences in the sample. The gene calls are TRDV2 and TRDJ1; TRDD3 matches at 9 bases. The CDR3 contains 18 residues. Germline CDR1 reads GEAIGNYY; CDR2 reads EKD. With 3 bases clipped from V and 0 bases from J, the junction kept 13 bases outside the gene matches. This CDR3 is CACDPIPLAGGYTDKLIF. The CDR3, as DNA: TGTGCCTGTGACCCCATACCCCTCGCTGGGGGATACACCGATAAACTCATCTTT.

This clone was found a few times. A far larger clone differs by one base, so this is likely a read error. This sample includes further DNA sequences coding for the same CDR3. The chain links TRDV2 to TRDJ3, with TRDD3 matching 10 bases. This CDR3 is built from 21 residues. After removal of 3 bases from V and 0 bases from J, the junction contained 13 bases not matched to a gene. Germline assignment: CDR1 GEAIGNYY and CDR2 EKD. Here the CDR3 reads CACDSLGGYALSSWDTRQMFF. The CDR3 region has the DNA TGTGCCTGTGACTCACTCGGGGGATACGCTCTAAGCTCCTGGGACACCCGACAGATGTTTTTC.

By share, this clone ranks as medium-sized. The chain employs TRDV2 and TRDJ1, with TRDD3 matching 10 bases. The CDR3 totals 16 residues. Germline V gives CDR1 GEAIGNYY, CDR2 EKD. The J segment lost 3 bases and the V segment lost 3 bases, leaving 9 bases of the junction unmatched. CDR3: CACDPLVGDTSDKLIF. CDR3 in DNA: TGTGCCTGTGACCCGTTAGTGGGGGATACTTCCGATAAACTCATCTTT.

This clone has a handful of counts. Since a much larger clone is just one base distant, this may be a read error. The V call is TRDV2, the J call TRDJ1, with 10 positions matching TRDD3. CDR1 and CDR2 from the germline V gene are GEAIGNYY and EKD. This CDR3 spans 19 amino acids. The junction had 17 bases not matched to a gene; V was cut back by 3 bases and J by 2 bases. The CDR3 loop reads CACDSLLGDATPGTDKLIF. CDR3 DNA sequence: TGTGCCTGTGACTCGCTACTGGGGGATGCCACACCCGGGACCGATAAACTCATCTTT.

For this clone: A far larger clone lies a single base away; this is likely a read error. Distinct nucleotide sequences in the sample also encode this CDR3. For the CDR3, the DNA is TGTGCCTGTGACCCCTGGGGGATAGTCACCGATAAACTCATTTTT. Translating gives CACDPWGIVTDKLIF. This chain uses TRDV2 with TRDJ1; 10 nucleotides line up with TRDD3. This CDR3 is 15 amino acids long. Germline values: CDR1 GEAIGNYY, CDR2 EKD.

This clone was detected many times. The rearrangement joins TRDV2 to TRDJ1; 10 nucleotides agree with TRDD3. CDR3 length equals 21 residues. The junction had 18 bases not matched to a gene; V was cut back by 0 bases and J by 0 bases. Per the germline V gene, CDR1 is GEAIGNYY and CDR2 is EKD. The CDR3 loop is CACDTGALLGDSSLNTDKLIF. In nucleotides, the CDR3 is TGTGCCTGTGACACCGGGGCGTTACTGGGGGATTCCTCCCTAAACACCGATAAACTCATCTTT.

A few counts support this clone. The protein in TCRdb stems from a much larger clone and differs at residue 3 from this DNA's translation, likely a read error; here the protein is translated from the DNA. In DNA form, the CDR3 reads TGTGCCCGTGACGGGCTTTCTGGGGGATACACCGATAAACTCATCTTT. It encodes CARDGLSGGYTDKLIF. The J gene is TRDJ1, the V gene TRDV2; TRDD3 matches 9 bases. This CDR3 comprises 16 residues. CDR1 GEAIGNYY and CDR2 EKD come from the germline V gene.

Within the sample, this clone is medium-sized. Within the sample, other DNA sequences also encode this same CDR3. The chain recombines TRDV2 with TRDJ1; 9 bases match TRDD3. V trimming: 3 bases; J trimming: 1 base; junction bases outside the gene matches: 11. The CDR3 has 17 residues. The germline CDR1 and CDR2 sequences are GEAIGNYY and EKD. CDR3 loop: CACDPLVLGDRTDKLIF. Here the CDR3 DNA reads TGTGCCTGTGACCCTCTAGTACTGGGGGACCGCACCGATAAACTCATCTTT.

This clone was counted a few times. The protein held in TCRdb is that of a much larger clone and does not match this DNA's translation at residue 3, likely because of a read error; the protein shown is translated from the DNA. The V gene is TRDV2, the J gene TRDJ1; TRDD3 agrees at 11 bases. Per germline, CDR1 GEAIGNYY and CDR2 EKD. CDR3 length: 18 amino acids. CDR3 coding DNA: TGTGCCCGTGACGACGTACTGGGGGATAGAGAAGGAACCGATAAACTCATCTTT. This sequence encodes CARDDVLGDREGTDKLIF.

A word on this clone: The TCRdb protein comes from a much larger clone and disagrees with this DNA's translation at residue 11, likely due to a read error; the protein given here is derived from the DNA. This chain links TRDV2 with TRDJ1; the match to TRDD3 covers 10 bases. Germline-derived CDR1 and CDR2 are GEAIGNYY and EKD. This CDR3 spans 17 amino acids. The J segment lost 1 base and the V segment lost 0 bases, leaving 7 bases of the junction unmatched. This CDR3 reads CACDTVGTGGFTDKLIF. The CDR3 DNA follows: TGTGCCTGTGACACCGTGGGTACTGGGGGATTCACCGATAAACTCATCTTT.

The rearrangement joins TRDV2 to TRDJ1, with 8 bases aligning to TRDD3. Germline V gives CDR1 GEAIGNYY, CDR2 EKD. V gave up 0 bases and J gave up 0 bases; unmatched junction bases: 11. The CDR3 contains 18 residues. CDR3 DNA sequence: TGTGCCTGTGACACCGTCGAACTGGGGGCTTATAACACCGATAAACTCATCTTT. This sequence encodes CACDTVELGAYNTDKLIF.

This clone was picked up a small number of times. It differs at one base from a far larger clone, so likely a read error. The sample carries other DNA sequences with the same CDR3. V is TRDV2 and J is TRDJ1; a weak D match, TRDD3 (6 bases). The CDR3 sequence is 17 residues long. Germline V gene lookup returns CDR1 GEAIGNYY and CDR2 EKD. CDR3 nucleotides: TGTGCCTGTGACACCGTGGGGGCAAAGGGAGTCACCGATAAGCTCATCTTT. It specifies CACDTVGAKGVTDKLIF.

This clone was observed a handful of times. A much bigger clone sits one base away, suggesting this may be a read error. Other DNA sequences from this sample encode an identical CDR3 as well. The genes are TRDV2 and TRDJ1; 10 bases map to TRDD3. The CDR3 is made up of 18 amino acids. The V gene's germline CDR1 is GEAIGNYY and CDR2 EKD. The CDR3: CACDTVRRTGGLVDKLIF. For the CDR3, the DNA is TGTGCATGTGACACCGTGAGACGTACTGGGGGATTAGTTGATAAACTCATCTTT.

This clone was seen at least ten times. Other DNA sequences in the same sample also yield this CDR3. This rearrangement joins TRDV2 to TRDJ1; 9 nucleotides agree with TRDD3. V gave up 2 bases and J gave up 0 bases; unmatched junction bases: 9. Germline CDR1 GEAIGNYY, CDR2 EKD. The CDR3 spans 17 residues. The CDR3 DNA reads TGTGCCTGTGACAATATGCTGGGGGATGGTCACACCGATAAACTCATCTTT. This codes for CACDNMLGDGHTDKLIF.

Points on this clone: TCRdb attributes to this sequence the protein of a much larger clone, which differs from the DNA translation at residue 15; a read error is likely, and the protein displayed is translated from the DNA. The rearrangement uses TRDV2 and TRDJ1; 13 nucleotides agree with TRDD3. V dropped 4 bases and J dropped 3; count of bases not matched to a gene: 19. The length of the CDR3 is 20 residues. Germline CDR1 and CDR2: GEAIGNYY and EKD. CDR3 in DNA: TGTGCCTGTGATTCCTTACTGGGGGATACGGCCTCTTCCCACGCCGATAAACTCATCTTT. Translating it yields CACDSLLGDTASSHADKLIF.

V and J are TRDV2 and TRDJ3, with 11 bases identical to TRDD3. This CDR3 has 21 residues. Germline CDR1 is GEAIGNYY and CDR2 is EKD. Germline trimming cut 0 bases from V and 2 bases from J; bases unmatched to any gene: 11. In DNA form, the CDR3 reads TGTGCCTGTGACACCGAATTCGGTCTGGGGGATACAACCTGGGACACCCGACAGATGTTTTTC. Its protein product is CACDTEFGLGDTTWDTRQMFF.

This clone was recorded many times. This chain connects TRDV2 to TRDJ1; D is perhaps TRDD3 (6 bases). From germline, CDR1 is GEAIGNYY and CDR2 EKD. The V end lost 0 bases, the J end lost 0 bases, and 19 bases lay between the germline ends. The CDR3 contains 18 residues. CDR3 DNA sequence: TGTGCCTGTGACACCATGGGGGGGCCGAAATTGTACACCGATAAACTCATCTTT. Translation gives CACDTMGGPKLYTDKLIF.

Regarding this clone: TCRdb's listed protein matches a much larger clone and diverges from this DNA's translation at residue 10, likely through a read error; the protein shown comes from the DNA. The chain combines TRDV2 with TRDJ1; D gene unclear. The length of the CDR3 is 17 residues. CDR1 GEAIGNYY and CDR2 EKD come from the germline V gene. V lost 0 bases to trimming and J lost 2 bases, with 18 bases between them. The CDR3: CACDTVGRRPVTDKLIF. The CDR3 DNA reads as TGTGCCTGTGACACCGTGGGACGGAGACCCGTGACCGATAAACTCATCTTT.

This clone came up a few times. The mismatch at residue 4 between this DNA's translation and the TCRdb protein of a much larger clone likely reflects a read error; the protein shown is translated from the DNA. The chain combines TRDV2 with TRDJ1; TRDD3 agrees at 7 bases. Germline V CDR1 and CDR2: GEAIGNYY, EKD. V lost 5 bases and J lost 0; bases outside the gene matches: 17. The length of the CDR3 is 18 residues. CDR3 nucleotide sequence: TGTGCCTGTGGCACTCTGGGGGGTCGCACTTCGTACACCGATAAACTCATCTTT. It specifies CACGTLGGRTSYTDKLIF.

This clone is categorized as medium-sized. The CDR3 DNA sequence: TGTGCCTGTGACAGTACTGGGGGAAGCTCCTGGGACACCCGACAGATGTTTTTC. Translated: CACDSTGGSSWDTRQMFF. The chain recombines TRDV2 with TRDJ3; 9 positions match TRDD3. CDR1 is GEAIGNYY and CDR2 is EKD in the germline V gene. Unmatched junction bases numbered 4, after V lost 2 bases and J lost 0 bases. The length of the CDR3 is 18 residues.

This clone has ten or more counts. The same CDR3 arises from other DNA sequences in this sample as well. The chain employs TRDV2 and TRDJ3; 10 bases fit TRDD3. CDR3 length: 20 amino acids. Looked up from germline, CDR1 is GEAIGNYY and CDR2 is EKD. J was trimmed by 1 base and V by 0 bases; bases with no gene match: 8. CDR3 sequence (DNA): TGTGCCTGTGACACCGCCGGGGGATACGCAGGGTCCTGGGACACCCGACAGATGTTTTTC. Amino acid sequence: CACDTAGGYAGSWDTRQMFF.

A few counts support this clone. A read error likely explains why the TCRdb protein, taken from a much larger clone, differs from this DNA's translation at residue 5; the protein shown is translated from the DNA. This chain connects TRDV2 to TRDJ1; D is perhaps TRDD3 (6 bases). Germline CDR1 is GEAIGNYY and CDR2 is EKD. Trimming stripped 3 bases from V and 0 bases from J, with 16 bases between. The CDR3 runs to 16 residues. The DNA of the CDR3 is TGTGCCTGTGACCCCCTAACGAGGGGATACACCGATAAACTCATCTTT. Translation gives CACDPLTRGYTDKLIF.